This T cell receptor (beta chain) was sequenced during a study of long-term antiretroviral therapy in people with HIV. Turning to this clone: No antigen is known for it.

This CDR3 is 10 amino acids long. V lost 9 bases to trimming and J lost 7 bases, with 8 bases between them. Germline CDR1 LNHDA, CDR2 SQIVND (reference sequence). Researchers report immunoSEQ v3.0 was run at survey level. Assay: immunoSEQ multiplex PCR; the TCRdb copy retains only in-frame clones and omits some. The repertoire holds around 25,000 clones, with about 85% as singletons. General study findings and limits: Against controls, HIV repertoires showed narrower ranges of CDR3 length. Whichever time point was examined, clones expanded before ART dominated the repertoire.

Every one of the donors gave at least one pre-ART PBMC sample and at least two post-ART PBMC samples. This specimen consisted of unsorted PBMCs, obtained 2.3 years after starting antiretroviral therapy. The chain carries TRBV19 and TRBJ2-3; D possibly corresponds to TRBD2 (6 bases). This TCR was recovered from a man aged 40-49 years with HIV. DNA of the CDR3: TGTGCCAGCGGGGGAAATACGCAGTATTTT. Translated, it gives CASGGNTQYF.